These 14 T cell receptor beta chains came from one sample sequenced in a study of T cell responses to AZD1222 COVID-19 vaccine. Data came from immunoSEQ multiplex PCR; TCRdb stores just in-frame clones and leaves some out. The data show some 80,000 clones, approximately 87% seen once. The sequencing used peripheral blood, collected on day 0 of AZD1222 vaccination. These receptors were collected from an adult in good health.

DNA for the CDR3: TGTGCCAGCAGTTTACAGGGGGCGAGGGAGACCCAGTACTTC. Protein product: CASSLQGARETQYF. The chain combines TRBV27 with TRBJ2-5, with 8 positions matching TRBD1. Looked up from germline, CDR1 is MNHEY and CDR2 is SMNVEV (reference sequence). Unmatched junction bases numbered 4, after V lost 2 bases and J lost 5 bases. The CDR3 loop spans 14 amino acids.

The rearrangement links TRBV27 to TRBJ1-2; 10 bases line up with TRBD1. The CDR3 covers 14 residues. Germline V lookup: CDR1 MNHEY, CDR2 SMNVEV (reference sequence). The J segment lost 2 bases and the V segment lost 6 bases, leaving 3 bases of the junction unmatched. CDR3 nucleotide sequence: TGTGCCAGCAGCGGACAGGGGGGAAACTATGGCTACACCTTC. Protein product: CASSGQGGNYGYTF.

The gene calls are TRBV6-5 and TRBJ1-1; 10 bases are shared with TRBD1. This CDR3 spans 15 amino acids. V lost 6 bases to trimming and J lost 5 bases; unmatched junction nucleotides: 9. The germline gives CDR1 MNHEY, CDR2 SVGAGI. The CDR3: CASRPPTGGGTEAFF. The CDR3, as DNA: TGTGCCAGCAGACCACCGACAGGGGGCGGGACTGAAGCTTTCTTT.

This clone appeared a few times. V gene TRBV6-5 combines with J gene TRBJ2-7; D is undetermined. V lost 0 bases, J lost 6 bases, and 18 bases lay in between. This CDR3 contains 16 residues. The germline V gene has CDR1 MNHEY and CDR2 SVGAGI. The DNA for the CDR3 is TGTGCCAGCAGTTACTCGTCAGTGGCAGGTGAAGGCGAGCAGTACTTC. This codes for CASSYSSVAGEGEQYF.

DNA for the CDR3: TGTGCCAGCAGCCTCTATCAGGGATCTGGAAACACCATATATTTT. The encoded protein is CASSLYQGSGNTIYF. The rearrangement joins TRBV7-6 to TRBJ1-3, with a possible D match to TRBD1 (5 bases). The CDR3 has 15 amino acids. V was clipped by 5 bases and J by 1 base, with 12 bases between them. The germline CDR1 and CDR2 sequences are SGHVS and FNYEAQ.

The J gene is TRBJ2-7, the V gene TRBV11-2; 8 bases are a match to TRBD1. The length of the CDR3 is 16 residues. Germline CDR1 and CDR2: SGHAT and FQNNGV. J gave up 4 bases and V 0 bases, and 8 bases lay outside the gene matches. CDR3 bases: TGTGCCAGCAGCTTAGATTGGGCAGGGGGCAGGTACGAGCAGTACTTC. It yields the protein CASSLDWAGGRYEQYF.

This clone was counted a few times. The V gene is TRBV27, the J gene TRBJ1-6; maybe TRBD1 (6 bases). The CDR3 spans 15 residues. Germline CDR1 reads MNHEY; CDR2 reads SMNVEV (reference sequence). Trimming removed 6 bases from V and 1 base from J, with 10 bases in between. CDR3: CASRLTGSYNSPLHF. The CDR3 DNA reads TGTGCCAGCAGGTTGACAGGTTCCTATAATTCACCCCTCCACTTT.

The gene calls are TRBV6-5 and TRBJ2-7; possibly TRBD1 or TRBD2 for D (6 bases each). CDR1 is MNHEY and CDR2 is SVGAGI in the germline V gene. With 6 bases removed from V and 1 base from J, the gap between germline ends came to 13 bases. There are 14 residues in the CDR3. The CDR3 loop is CASSPLGGSYEQYF. DNA of the CDR3: TGTGCCAGCAGCCCATTAGGGGGGTCCTACGAGCAGTACTTC.

The chain combines TRBV6-4 with TRBJ2-1; the match to TRBD2 covers 7 bases. The CDR3 has 14 residues. Germline CDR1 MRHNA, CDR2 SNTAGT. The junction had 7 bases not matched to a gene; V was cut back by 2 bases and J by 9 bases. DNA of the CDR3: TGTGCCAGCAGTGACAGGGGAGGGGATGGTGAGCAGTTCTTC. Translation gives CASSDRGGDGEQFF.

V gene TRBV27 combines with J gene TRBJ1-1; tentatively, D is TRBD1 (5 bases). This CDR3 contains 12 residues. V gave up 5 bases and J gave up 11 bases, with 15 bases separating them. From germline, CDR1 is MNHEY and CDR2 SMNVEV (reference sequence). In DNA, the CDR3 is TGTGCCAGCAGTCCCCTCGGCGGGGGGGCTTTCTTT. Amino acid sequence: CASSPLGGGAFF.

V and J are TRBV10-1 and TRBJ2-7; D is unclear. CDR3 length: 12 amino acids. Trimming left V 0 bases short and J 4 bases short, with 4 bases between. CDR1 WNHNN and CDR2 SYGVQD come from the germline V gene (reference sequence). In DNA, the CDR3 is TGCGCCAGCAGTGAGTCTCCTTACGAGCAGTACTTC. Translation gives CASSESPYEQYF.

This clone was detected a few times. The chain uses TRBV6-1 and TRBJ2-7; a possible D gene is TRBD1 (5 bases). The CDR3 runs 12 residues. The germline V and J ends were trimmed by 3 bases and 7 bases, with 10 bases remaining between them. CDR1 and CDR2 from the germline V gene are MNHNS and SASEGT. DNA for the CDR3: TGTGCCAGCAGTGAGCAGGGCAGGGAGCAGTACTTC. Amino acid sequence: CASSEQGREQYF.

The rearrangement links TRBV6-2 or TRBV6-3 to TRBJ1-5, with D tentatively TRBD1 (6 bases). Germline assignment: CDR1 MNHEY and CDR2 SVGEGT. The CDR3 is 17 residues long. Trimming cost V 5 bases and J 2 bases, with 19 bases left between them. In DNA form, the CDR3 reads TGTGCCAGCAGTCATATTCGGGACAAAACACGCAATCAGCCCCAGCATTTT. Translating it yields CASSHIRDKTRNQPQHF.

The chain joins TRBV11-2 to TRBJ2-5; TRBD2 might be the D (5 bases). The CDR3 has 14 residues. Trimming stripped 5 bases from V and 5 bases from J, with 15 bases between. Germline CDR1 is SGHAT and CDR2 is FQNNGV. The DNA for the CDR3 is TGTGCCAGCAGCCACGGACTTCCCCGGGAGACCCAGTACTTC. It translates to CASSHGLPRETQYF.